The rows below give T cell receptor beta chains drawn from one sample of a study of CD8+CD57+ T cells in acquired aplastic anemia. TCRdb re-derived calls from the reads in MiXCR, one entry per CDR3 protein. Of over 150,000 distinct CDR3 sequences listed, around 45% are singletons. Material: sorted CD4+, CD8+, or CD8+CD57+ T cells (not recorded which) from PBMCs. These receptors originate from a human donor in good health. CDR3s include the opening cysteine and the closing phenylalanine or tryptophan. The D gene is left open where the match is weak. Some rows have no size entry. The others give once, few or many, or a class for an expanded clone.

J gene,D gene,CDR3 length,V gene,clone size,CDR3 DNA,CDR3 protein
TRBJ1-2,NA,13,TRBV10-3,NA,TGTGCCATCAGAATAGACAGCGACTATGGCTACACCTTC,CAIRIDSDYGYTF
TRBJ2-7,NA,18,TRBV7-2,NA,TGTGCCAGCAGCTTGCCCTGTCGACAGCGAACCAGCTCCTACGAGCAGTACTTC,CASSLPCRQRTSSYEQYF
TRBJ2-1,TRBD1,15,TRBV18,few,TGTGCCAGCTCACCTTACGGGACAGGGTACAATGAGCAGTTCTTC,CASSPYGTGYNEQFF
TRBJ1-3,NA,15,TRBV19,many,TGTGCCAGTATCGGGGCAGCCAGCTCTGGAAACACCATATATTTT,CASIGAASSGNTIYF
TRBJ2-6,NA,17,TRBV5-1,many,TGCGCCAGCAGCTTGGCCAGCAGTGATTCTGGGGCCAACGTCCTGACTTTC,CASSLASSDSGANVLTF
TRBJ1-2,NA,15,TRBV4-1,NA,TGCGCCAGCACCTTGTTCCTCGAGACGGCTTATGGCTACACCTTC,CASTLFLETAYGYTF
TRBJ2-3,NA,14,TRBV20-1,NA,TGCAGTGCTTTGCATCGGGGCGACACAGATACGCAGTATTTT,CSALHRGDTDTQYF
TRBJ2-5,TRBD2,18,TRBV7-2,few,TGTGCCAGCAGCCCAGCCTTCCTTTTAGGACTAGCGAGAGAGACCCAGTACTTC,CASSPAFLLGLARETQYF
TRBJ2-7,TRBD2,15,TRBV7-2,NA,TGTGCCAGCCCCGGGACTAGCGGAAGGACCTACGAGCAGTACTTC,CASPGTSGRTYEQYF
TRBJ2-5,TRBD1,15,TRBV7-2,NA,TGTGCCAGCAGCAGGATAGGGGGCGGATTAGAGACCCAGTACTTC,CASSRIGGGLETQYF
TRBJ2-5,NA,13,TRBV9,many,TGTGCCAGCAGCGGGGCCAAACAAGAGACCCAGTACTTC,CASSGAKQETQYF
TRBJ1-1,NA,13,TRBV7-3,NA,TGTGCCAGCAGCTTAACAGGGATCACTGAAGCTTTCTTT,CASSLTGITEAFF
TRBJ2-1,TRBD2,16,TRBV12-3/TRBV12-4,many,TGTGCCAGCAGCCATCTAGCGGGGCCGAACGACAATGAGCAGTTCTTC,CASSHLAGPNDNEQFF
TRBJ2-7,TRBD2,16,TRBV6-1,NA,TGTGCCAGCAGTCCGGGACTAGCGGGAGGAGCGGACGAGCAGTACTTC,CASSPGLAGGADEQYF
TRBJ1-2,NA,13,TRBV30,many,TGTGCCTGGACTAGGGGATGGGGAGATGGCTACACCTTC,CAWTRGWGDGYTF
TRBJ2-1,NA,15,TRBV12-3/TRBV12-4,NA,TGTGCCAGCAGCCCCGAGGATTGGGGGTACAATGAGCAGTTCTTC,CASSPEDWGYNEQFF
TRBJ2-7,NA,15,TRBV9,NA,TGCGCCAGCAGCCAGGACTCAACAGAAGTATACGAGCAGTACTTC,CASSQDSTEVYEQYF
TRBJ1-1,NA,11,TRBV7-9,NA,TGTGCCAGCAGCTCTTACACTGAAGCTTTCTTT,CASSSYTEAFF
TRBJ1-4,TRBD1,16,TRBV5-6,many,TGTGCCAGCAGCCCGGGACAGGGCGTGGCTAATGAAAAACTGTTTTTT,CASSPGQGVANEKLFF
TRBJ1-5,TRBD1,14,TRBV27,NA,TGTGCCAGCAGTTCAACAGGGGCAGTCGCTCATCAGCATTTT,CASSSTGAVAHQHF
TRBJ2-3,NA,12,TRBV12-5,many,TGTGCTAGTGGTCCCATAGCAGATACGCAGTATTTT,CASGPIADTQYF
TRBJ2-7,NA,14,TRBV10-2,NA,TGCGCCAGCAGTGAGCAGACCCCCTCCTACGAGCAGTACTTC,CASSEQTPSYEQYF
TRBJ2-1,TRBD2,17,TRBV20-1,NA,TGCAGTGCCAAAGGAATTAGCGGGAGGAGCTCCTACAATGAGCAGTTCTTC,CSAKGISGRSSYNEQFF
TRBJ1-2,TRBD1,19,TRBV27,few,TGTGCCAGCAGTTTGGTTTCCCCATCTCAGGACAGGGGAGTAGGAGGCTACACCTTC,CASSLVSPSQDRGVGGYTF
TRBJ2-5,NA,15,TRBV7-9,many,TGTGCCAGCAGCTTAGTAGAAACGGTAGGAGAGACCCAGTACTTC,CASSLVETVGETQYF
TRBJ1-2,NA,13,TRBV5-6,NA,TGTGCCAGCAGCTCCGCCGCAGTTGATGGCTACACCTTC,CASSSAAVDGYTF
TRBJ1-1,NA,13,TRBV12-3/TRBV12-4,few,TGTGCCAGCACCAACAAAGGGAACACTGAAGCTTTCTTT,CASTNKGNTEAFF
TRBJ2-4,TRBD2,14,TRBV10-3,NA,TGTGCCATCAGGGGGGGGACTAGCGGGGAAGTCCTGTACTTC,CAIRGGTSGEVLYF
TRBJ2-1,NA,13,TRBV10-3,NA,TGTGCCATCAGCCACGGGGACTACAATGAGCAGTTCTTC,CAISHGDYNEQFF
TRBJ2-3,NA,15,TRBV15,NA,TGTGCCACCAGCAATGGGCAGGAGAACACAGATACGCAGTATTTT,CATSNGQENTDTQYF
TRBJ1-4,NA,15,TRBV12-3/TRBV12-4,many,TGTGCCAGCAGTTTAGAAGCAAGAACTAATGAAAAACTGTTTTTT,CASSLEARTNEKLFF
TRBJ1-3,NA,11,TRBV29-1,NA,TGCAGCGTCAGAACTGGAAACACCATATATTTT,CSVRTGNTIYF
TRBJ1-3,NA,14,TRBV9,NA,TGTGCCAGCAGCGTGTCGGGGGTCGGAAACACCATATATTTT,CASSVSGVGNTIYF
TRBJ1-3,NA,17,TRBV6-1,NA,TGTGCCAGCAGGCCCATATGGGCCAAGAGCCCTGGAAACACCATATATTTT,CASRPIWAKSPGNTIYF
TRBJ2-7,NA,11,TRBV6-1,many,TGTGCCAGCGGGAGATCCTACGAGCAGTACTTC,CASGRSYEQYF
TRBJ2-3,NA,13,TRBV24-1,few,TGTGCCACCAGTTCGGGGCGAACAGATACGCAGTATTTT,CATSSGRTDTQYF
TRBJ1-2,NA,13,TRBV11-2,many,TGTGCCAGCAGCACCGACAGGACTCGCGGCTACACCTTC,CASSTDRTRGYTF
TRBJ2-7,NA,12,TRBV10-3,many,TGTGCCATCAGTGAAGGGGTTGGCGAGCAGTACTTC,CAISEGVGEQYF
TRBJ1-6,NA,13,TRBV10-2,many,TGCGCCAGCAGTGAATACCCTATTCGGGCCCTCCACTTT,CASSEYPIRALHF
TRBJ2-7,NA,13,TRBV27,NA,TGTGCCAGCTCGGGACGAGATCCCTACGAGCAGTACTTC,CASSGRDPYEQYF
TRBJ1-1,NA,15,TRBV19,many,TGTGCCACAACCCTTGGGGTTCGCATGAACACTGAAGCTTTCTTT,CATTLGVRMNTEAFF